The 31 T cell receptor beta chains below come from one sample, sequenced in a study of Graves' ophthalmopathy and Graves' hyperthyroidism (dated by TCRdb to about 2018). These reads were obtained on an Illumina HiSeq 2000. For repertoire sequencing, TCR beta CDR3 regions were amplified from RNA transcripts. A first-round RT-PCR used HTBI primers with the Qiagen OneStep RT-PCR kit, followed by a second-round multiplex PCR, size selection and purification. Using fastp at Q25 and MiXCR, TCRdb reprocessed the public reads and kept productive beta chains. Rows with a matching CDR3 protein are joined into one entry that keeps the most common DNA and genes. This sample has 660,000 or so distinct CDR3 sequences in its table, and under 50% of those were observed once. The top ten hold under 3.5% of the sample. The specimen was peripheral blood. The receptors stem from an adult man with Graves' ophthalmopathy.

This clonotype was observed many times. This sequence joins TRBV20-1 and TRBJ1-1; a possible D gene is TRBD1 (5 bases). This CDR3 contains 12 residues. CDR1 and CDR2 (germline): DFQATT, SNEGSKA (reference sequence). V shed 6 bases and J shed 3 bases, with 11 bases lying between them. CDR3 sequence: CSAGLGDTEAFF. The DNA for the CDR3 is TGCAGTGCAGGGCTGGGGGACACTGAAGCTTTCTTT.

The CDR3 loop is CASGTGGGNSPLHF. CDR3 bases: TGTGCCAGCGGGACAGGGGGTGGGAATTCACCCCTCCACTTT. The genes are TRBV7-2 and TRBJ1-6; 11 bases line up with TRBD1. This CDR3 has 14 residues. Germline CDR1 is SGHTA and CDR2 is FQGNSA. The trim removed 8 bases at V and 7 bases at J, leaving 4 bases unmatched.

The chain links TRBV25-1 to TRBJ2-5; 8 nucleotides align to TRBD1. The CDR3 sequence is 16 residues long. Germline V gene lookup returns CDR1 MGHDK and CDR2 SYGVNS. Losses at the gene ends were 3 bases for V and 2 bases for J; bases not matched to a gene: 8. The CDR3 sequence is CASSESDRGRQETQYF. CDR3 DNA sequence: TGTGCCAGCAGTGAGTCCGACAGGGGTCGGCAAGAGACCCAGTACTTC.

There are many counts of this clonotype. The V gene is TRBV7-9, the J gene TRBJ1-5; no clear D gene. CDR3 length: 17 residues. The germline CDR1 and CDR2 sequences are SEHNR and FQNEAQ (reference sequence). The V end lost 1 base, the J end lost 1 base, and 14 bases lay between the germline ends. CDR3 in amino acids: CASSLVIGEWSNQPQHF. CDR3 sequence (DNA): TGTGCCAGCAGCTTAGTAATTGGGGAGTGGAGCAATCAGCCCCAGCATTTT.

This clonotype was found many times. CDR3 amino acids: CASSLRQGETEAFF. The CDR3, as DNA: TGTGCCAGCAGCTTAAGGCAGGGGGAGACTGAAGCTTTCTTT. The chain has TRBV7-8 and TRBJ1-1; 7 bases match TRBD1. The CDR3 extends over 14 amino acids. Germline CDR1 is SGHVS and CDR2 is FQNEAQ. J lost 5 bases, V lost 2 bases, and 5 bases had no gene match. The entire variable domain, with the rest obtained from reference TRBV7-8 and TRBJ1-1, is as follows: GAGVSQSPRYKVAKRGQDVALRCDPISGHVSLFWYQQALGQGPEFLTYFQNEAQLDKSGLPSDRFFAERPEGSVSTLKIQRTQQEDSAVYLCASSLRQGETEAFFGQGTRLTVV.

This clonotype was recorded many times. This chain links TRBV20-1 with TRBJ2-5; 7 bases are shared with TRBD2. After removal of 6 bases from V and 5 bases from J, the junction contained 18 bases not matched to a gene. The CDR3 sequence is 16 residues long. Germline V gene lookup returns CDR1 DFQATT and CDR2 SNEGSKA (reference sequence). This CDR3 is CSAFHLASGGEETQYF. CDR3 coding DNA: TGCAGTGCCTTCCACCTAGCTAGCGGTGGGGAGGAGACCCAGTACTTC.

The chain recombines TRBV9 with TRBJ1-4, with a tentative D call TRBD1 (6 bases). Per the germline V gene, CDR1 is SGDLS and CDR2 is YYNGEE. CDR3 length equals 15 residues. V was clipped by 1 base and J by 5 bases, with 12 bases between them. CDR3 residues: CASSVTDSRNEKLFF. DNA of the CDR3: TGTGCCAGCAGCGTAACGGACAGTCGGAATGAAAAACTGTTTTTT.

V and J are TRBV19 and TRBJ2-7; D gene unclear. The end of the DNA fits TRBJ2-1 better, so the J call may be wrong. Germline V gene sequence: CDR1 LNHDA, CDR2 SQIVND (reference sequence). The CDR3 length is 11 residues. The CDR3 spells CASRVAHEQFF. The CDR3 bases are TGTGCCAGTAGAGTAGCCCATGAGCAGTTCTTC.

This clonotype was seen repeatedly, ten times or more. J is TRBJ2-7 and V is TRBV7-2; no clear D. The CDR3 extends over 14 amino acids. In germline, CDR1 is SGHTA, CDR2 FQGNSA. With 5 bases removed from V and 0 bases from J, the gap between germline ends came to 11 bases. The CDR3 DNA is TGTGCCAGCAGCACCTTTCGGGCCTCCTACGAGCAGTACTTC. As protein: CASSTFRASYEQYF.

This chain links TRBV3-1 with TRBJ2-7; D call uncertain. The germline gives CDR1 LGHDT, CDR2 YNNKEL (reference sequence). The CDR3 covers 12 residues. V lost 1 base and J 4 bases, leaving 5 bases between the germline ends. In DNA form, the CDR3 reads TGTGCCAGCAGCCAAGGTTTTTACGAGCAGTACTTC. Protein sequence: CASSQGFYEQYF.

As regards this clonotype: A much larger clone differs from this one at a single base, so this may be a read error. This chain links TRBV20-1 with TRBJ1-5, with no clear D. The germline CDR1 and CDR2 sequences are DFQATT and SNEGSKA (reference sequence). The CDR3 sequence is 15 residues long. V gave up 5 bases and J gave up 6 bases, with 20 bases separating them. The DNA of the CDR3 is TGCAGTGCTGCCCCCTGGAATGGGTTGGGTCAGCCCCAGCATTTT. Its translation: CSAAPWNGLGQPQHF.

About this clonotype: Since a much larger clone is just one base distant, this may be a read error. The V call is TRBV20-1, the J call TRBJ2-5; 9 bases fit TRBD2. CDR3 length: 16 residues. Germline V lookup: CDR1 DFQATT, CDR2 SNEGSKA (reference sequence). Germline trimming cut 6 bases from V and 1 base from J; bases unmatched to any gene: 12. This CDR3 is CSARRASGMPQETQYF. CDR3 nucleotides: TGCAGTGCCCGAAGGGCTAGCGGGATGCCCCAAGAGACCCAGTACTTC.

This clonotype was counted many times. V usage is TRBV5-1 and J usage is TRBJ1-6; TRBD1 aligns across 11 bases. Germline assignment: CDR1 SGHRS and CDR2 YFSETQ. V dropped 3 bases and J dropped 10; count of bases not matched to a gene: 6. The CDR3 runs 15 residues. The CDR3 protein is CASSSGQGVLSPLHF. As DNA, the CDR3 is TGCGCCAGCAGCTCGGGACAGGGGGTGTTGTCACCCCTCCACTTT.

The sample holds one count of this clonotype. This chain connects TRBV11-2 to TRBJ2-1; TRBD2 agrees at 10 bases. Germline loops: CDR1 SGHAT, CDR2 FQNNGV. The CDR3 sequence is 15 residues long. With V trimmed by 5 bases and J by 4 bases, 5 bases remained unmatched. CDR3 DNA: TGTGCCAGCAGCACCCGGACTAGCGGTTACAATGAGCAGTTCTTC. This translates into CASSTRTSGYNEQFF. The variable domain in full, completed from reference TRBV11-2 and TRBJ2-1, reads EAGVAQSPRYKIIEKRQSVAFWCNPISGHATLYWYQQILGQGPKLLIQFQNNGVVDDSQLPKDRFSAERLKGVDSTLKIQPAKLEDSAVYLCASSTRTSGYNEQFFGPGTRLTVL.

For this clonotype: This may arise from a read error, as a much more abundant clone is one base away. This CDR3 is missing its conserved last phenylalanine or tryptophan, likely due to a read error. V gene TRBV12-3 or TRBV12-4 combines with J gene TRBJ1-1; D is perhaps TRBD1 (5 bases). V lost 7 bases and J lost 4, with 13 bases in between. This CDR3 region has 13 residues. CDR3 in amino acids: CASIPPGSTEAFY. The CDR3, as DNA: TGTGCCAGCATACCCCCAGGGAGCACTGAAGCTTTCTAT.

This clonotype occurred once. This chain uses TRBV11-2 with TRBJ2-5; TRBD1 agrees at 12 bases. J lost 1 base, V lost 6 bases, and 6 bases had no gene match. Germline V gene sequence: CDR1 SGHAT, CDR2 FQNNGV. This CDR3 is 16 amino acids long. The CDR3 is CASSRDRGPRQETQYF. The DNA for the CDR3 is TGTGCCAGCAGTCGGGACAGGGGGCCTCGCCAAGAGACCCAGTACTTC.

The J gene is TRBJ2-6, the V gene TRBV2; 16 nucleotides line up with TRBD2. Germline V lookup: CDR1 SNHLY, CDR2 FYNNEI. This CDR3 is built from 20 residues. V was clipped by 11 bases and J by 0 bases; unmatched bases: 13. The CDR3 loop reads CAGLGLAGGQSHSGANVLTF. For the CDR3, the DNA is TGTGCCGGTCTGGGACTAGCGGGAGGGCAGTCCCACTCTGGGGCCAACGTCCTGACTTTC.

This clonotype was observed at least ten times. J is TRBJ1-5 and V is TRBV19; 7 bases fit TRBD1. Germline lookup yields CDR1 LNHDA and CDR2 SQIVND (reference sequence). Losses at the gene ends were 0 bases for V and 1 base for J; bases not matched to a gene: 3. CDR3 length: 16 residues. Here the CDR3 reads CASSIEGQTSNQPQHF. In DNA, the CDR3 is TGTGCCAGTAGTATAGAGGGACAGACAAGCAATCAGCCCCAGCATTTT.

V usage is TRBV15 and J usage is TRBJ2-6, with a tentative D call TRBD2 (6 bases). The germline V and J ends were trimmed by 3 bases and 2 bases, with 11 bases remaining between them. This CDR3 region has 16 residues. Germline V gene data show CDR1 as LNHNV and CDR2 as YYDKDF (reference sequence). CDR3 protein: CATSSDSGAGANVLTF. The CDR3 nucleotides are TGTGCCACCAGCAGTGACTCGGGGGCTGGGGCCAACGTCCTGACTTTC. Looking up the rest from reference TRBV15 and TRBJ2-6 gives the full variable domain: DAMVIQNPRYQVTQFGKPVTLSCSQTLNHNVMYWYQQKSSQAPKLLFHYYDKDFNNEADTPDNFQSRRPNTSFCFLDIRSPGLGDTAMYLCATSSDSGAGANVLTFGAGSRLTVL.

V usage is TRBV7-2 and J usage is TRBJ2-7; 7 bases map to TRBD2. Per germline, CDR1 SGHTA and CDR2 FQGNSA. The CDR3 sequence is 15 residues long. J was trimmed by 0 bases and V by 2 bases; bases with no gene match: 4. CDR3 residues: CASSLLRGISYEQYF. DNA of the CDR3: TGTGCCAGCAGCTTATTGCGGGGGATCTCCTACGAGCAGTACTTC. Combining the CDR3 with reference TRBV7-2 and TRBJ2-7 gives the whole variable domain GAGVSQSPSNKVTEKGKDVELRCDPISGHTALYWYRQSLGQGLEFLIYFQGNSAPDKSGLPSDRFSAERTGGSVSTLTIQRTQQEDSAVYLCASSLLRGISYEQYFGPGTRLTVT.

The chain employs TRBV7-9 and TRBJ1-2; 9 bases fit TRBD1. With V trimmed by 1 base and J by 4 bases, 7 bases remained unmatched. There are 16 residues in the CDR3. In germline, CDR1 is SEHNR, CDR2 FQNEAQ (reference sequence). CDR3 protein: CASSLEETTGGYGYTF. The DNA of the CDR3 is TGTGCCAGCAGCTTAGAGGAAACGACAGGGGGCTATGGCTACACCTTC.

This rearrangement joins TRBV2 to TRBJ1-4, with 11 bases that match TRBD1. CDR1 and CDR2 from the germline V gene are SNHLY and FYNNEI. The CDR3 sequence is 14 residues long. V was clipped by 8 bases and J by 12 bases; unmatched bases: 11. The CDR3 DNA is TGTGCCAGCGGTTCTGGACAGGGGGCTGAGGAACTGTTTTTT. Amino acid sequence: CASGSGQGAEELFF.

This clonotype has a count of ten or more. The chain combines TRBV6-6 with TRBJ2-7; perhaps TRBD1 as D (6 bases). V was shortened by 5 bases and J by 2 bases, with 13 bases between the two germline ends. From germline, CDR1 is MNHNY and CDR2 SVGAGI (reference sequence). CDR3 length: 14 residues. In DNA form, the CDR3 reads TGTGCCAGCAGTGCCGGGACACTGACCTACGAGCAGTACTTC. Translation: CASSAGTLTYEQYF.

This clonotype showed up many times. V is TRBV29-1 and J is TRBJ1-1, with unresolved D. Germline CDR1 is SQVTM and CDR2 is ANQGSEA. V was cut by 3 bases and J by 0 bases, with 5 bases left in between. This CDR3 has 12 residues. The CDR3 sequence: CSVDRMNTEAFF. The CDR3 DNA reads TGCAGCGTTGACAGGATGAACACTGAAGCTTTCTTT.

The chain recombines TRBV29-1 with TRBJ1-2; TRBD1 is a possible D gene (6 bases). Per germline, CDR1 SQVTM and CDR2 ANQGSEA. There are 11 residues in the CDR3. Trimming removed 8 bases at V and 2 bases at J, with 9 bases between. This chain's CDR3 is CSPDRNYGYTF. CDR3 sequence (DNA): TGCAGCCCGGACAGAAACTATGGCTACACCTTC.

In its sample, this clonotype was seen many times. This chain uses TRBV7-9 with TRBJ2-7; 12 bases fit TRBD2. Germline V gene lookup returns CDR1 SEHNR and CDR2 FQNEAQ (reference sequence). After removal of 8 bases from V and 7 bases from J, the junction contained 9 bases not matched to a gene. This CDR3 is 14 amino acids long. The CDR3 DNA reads TGTGCCAGCGCGACTAGCGGGAGTTCCGGTGAGCAGTACTTC. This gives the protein CASATSGSSGEQYF.

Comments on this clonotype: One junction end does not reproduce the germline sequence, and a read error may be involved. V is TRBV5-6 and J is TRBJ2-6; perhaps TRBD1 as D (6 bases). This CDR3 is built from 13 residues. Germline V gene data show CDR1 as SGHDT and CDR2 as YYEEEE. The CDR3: CASSLQARDTEAF. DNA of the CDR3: TGTGCCAGCAGCTTGCAAGCCCGGGACACTGAAGCTTTC.

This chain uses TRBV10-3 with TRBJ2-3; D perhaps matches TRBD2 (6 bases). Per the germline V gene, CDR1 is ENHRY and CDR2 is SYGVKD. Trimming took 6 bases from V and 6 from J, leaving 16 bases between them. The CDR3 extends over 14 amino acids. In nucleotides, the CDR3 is TGTGCCATCAGCCGACTAGAGGGATGGGATACGCAGTATTTT. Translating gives CAISRLEGWDTQYF.

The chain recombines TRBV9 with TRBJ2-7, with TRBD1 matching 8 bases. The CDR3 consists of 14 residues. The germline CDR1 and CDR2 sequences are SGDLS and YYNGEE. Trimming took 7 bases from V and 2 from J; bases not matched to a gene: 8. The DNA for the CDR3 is TGTGCCAGCTCACCGCGACAGGGGCCCTACGAGCAGTACTTC. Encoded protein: CASSPRQGPYEQYF.

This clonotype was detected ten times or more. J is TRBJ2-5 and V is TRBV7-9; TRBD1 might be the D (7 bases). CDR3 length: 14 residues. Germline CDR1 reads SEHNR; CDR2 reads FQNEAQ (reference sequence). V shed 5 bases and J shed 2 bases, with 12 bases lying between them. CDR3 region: CASSGGTAQETQYF. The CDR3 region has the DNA TGTGCCAGCAGCGGGGGGACAGCACAAGAGACCCAGTACTTC.

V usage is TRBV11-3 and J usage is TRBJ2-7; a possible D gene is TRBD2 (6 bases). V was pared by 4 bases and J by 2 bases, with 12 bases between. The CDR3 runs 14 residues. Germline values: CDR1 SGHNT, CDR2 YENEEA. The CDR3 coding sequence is TGTGCCAGCAGCTCACCCGCGGGGACCTACGAGCAGTACTTC. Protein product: CASSSPAGTYEQYF.